Listed below are T cell receptor beta chains from one sample, sequenced in a study of cytomegalovirus exposure and HLA in healthy donors. This table comes from immunoSEQ multiplex PCR, and its TCRdb copy is limited to in-frame clones, with some not included. The repertoire has roughly 150,000 clones, approximately 79% of them found once; the top ten carry approximately 2.2%. The specimen sequenced was PBMCs. Receptors were obtained from a male donor in good health and CMV-seronegative. CDR3s leave out the opening cysteine and the closing phenylalanine or tryptophan. Some rows mark clone size as missing; the rest say once, few, many or name a class of expanded clone.

v_gene	abundance	j_gene	CDR3aa
TRBV19	NA	TRBJ2-1	ASSILTKNEQF
TRBV11-2	NA	TRBJ2-3	ASSFLAATDTQY
TRBV5-1	NA	TRBJ2-6	ASSLGGTGGYGANVLT
TRBV5-5	NA	TRBJ2-7	ASRFQTGIYEQY
TRBV4-3	NA	TRBJ2-3	ASSQGVYRGEDTQY
TRBV9	NA	TRBJ2-7	ASSARGGYDEQY
TRBV5-8	NA	TRBJ1-5	ASSWDTGRQPQH
TRBV27	NA	TRBJ1-5	ASSLSRSNQPQH
TRBV27	NA	TRBJ2-1	ASRAQGVYNEQF
TRBV4-3	NA	TRBJ2-7	ASSQARGGLAYEQY
TRBV5-6	NA	TRBJ1-2	ASSFWGSGSLNYGYT
TRBV19	NA	TRBJ1-2	ASSIDPGQGDYGYT
TRBV27	NA	TRBJ2-2	ASSPLGGSGELF
TRBV4-1	NA	TRBJ2-7	ASSQGLISSYEQY
TRBV15	NA	TRBJ1-6	ATSIDGQVYNSPLH
TRBV6-1	many	TRBJ1-1	ASSERGNKAEAF
TRBV30	NA	TRBJ2-1	AWSVLAGEYNEQF
TRBV19	NA	TRBJ2-2	ASSIGHRATGELF
TRBV10-2	NA	TRBJ1-1	ASSGRTGVFRWTEAF
TRBV5-1	few	TRBJ2-2	ASSSFTGRNTGELF
TRBV29-1	NA	TRBJ1-1	SVWASEYTEAF
TRBV5-1	NA	TRBJ1-6	ASSLAGRGNSPLH
TRBV7-2	NA	TRBJ2-3	ASHRGDKRGPGDTQY
TRBV18	NA	TRBJ1-2	ASSPPTALFYGYT
TRBV20-1	NA	TRBJ2-7	SARAGVQY
TRBV30	NA	TRBJ1-1	AWSVMGTGGEAF
TRBV9	NA	TRBJ1-3	ASSPRGGNTIY
TRBV2	NA	TRBJ1-5	ASSELRRDQPQH
TRBV23-1	NA	TRBJ2-2	ARTQLANTGELF
TRBV10-3	NA	TRBJ2-2	AISTRQGSTGELF
TRBV25-1	NA	TRBJ1-2	ASSDSTGQGIYGYT
TRBV6-5	NA	TRBJ1-6	ASSRDRDSPLH
TRBV6-6	NA	TRBJ1-3	ASTPRQRGNTIY
TRBV5-1	NA	TRBJ2-2	ASSPSGGGRPLNTGELF
TRBV7-8	NA	TRBJ2-2	ASSLSVAWSTGELF
TRBV13	NA	TRBJ1-6	ASSSTGTNSPLH
TRBV9	NA	NA	ASSPRGQGIYEQY
TRBV19	NA	TRBJ2-5	ASKAGVGQETQY
TRBV29-1	NA	TRBJ2-7	SVLRDRGSYEQY